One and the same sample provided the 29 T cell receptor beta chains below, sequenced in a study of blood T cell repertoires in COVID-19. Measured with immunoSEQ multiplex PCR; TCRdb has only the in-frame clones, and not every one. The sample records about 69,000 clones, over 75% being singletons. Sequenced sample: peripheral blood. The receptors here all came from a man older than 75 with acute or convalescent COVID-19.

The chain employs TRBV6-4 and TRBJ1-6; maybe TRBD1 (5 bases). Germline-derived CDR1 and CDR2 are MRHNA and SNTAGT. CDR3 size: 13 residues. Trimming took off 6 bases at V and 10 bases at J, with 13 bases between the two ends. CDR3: CASRGGVRSPLHF. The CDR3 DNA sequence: TGTGCCAGCAGGGGGGGAGTCCGCTCACCCCTCCACTTT.

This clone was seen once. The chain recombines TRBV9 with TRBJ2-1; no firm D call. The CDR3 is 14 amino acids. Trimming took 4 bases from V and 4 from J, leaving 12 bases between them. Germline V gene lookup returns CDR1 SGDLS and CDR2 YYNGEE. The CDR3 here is CASSPPPTYNEQFF. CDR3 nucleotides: TGTGCCAGCAGCCCCCCCCCGACTTACAATGAGCAGTTCTTC.

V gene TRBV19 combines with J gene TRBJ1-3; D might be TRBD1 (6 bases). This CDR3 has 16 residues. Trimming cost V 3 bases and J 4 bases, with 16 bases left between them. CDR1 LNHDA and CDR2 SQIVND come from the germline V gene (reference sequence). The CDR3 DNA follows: TGTGCCAGTAGTATGGGACACCTTCGCCCAGGAAACACCATATATTTT. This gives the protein CASSMGHLRPGNTIYF. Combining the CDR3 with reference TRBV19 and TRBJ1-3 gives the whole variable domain DGGITQSPKYLFRKEGQNVTLSCEQNLNHDAMYWYRQDPGQGLRLIYYSQIVNDFQKGDIAEGYSVSREKKESFPLTVTSAQKNPTAFYLCASSMGHLRPGNTIYFGEGSWLTVV.

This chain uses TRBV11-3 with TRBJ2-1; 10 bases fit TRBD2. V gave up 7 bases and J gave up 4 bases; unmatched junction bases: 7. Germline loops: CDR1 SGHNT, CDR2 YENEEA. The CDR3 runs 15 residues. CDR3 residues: CASTIRTSGYNEQFF. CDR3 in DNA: TGTGCCAGCACCATCAGGACTAGCGGATACAATGAGCAGTTCTTC.

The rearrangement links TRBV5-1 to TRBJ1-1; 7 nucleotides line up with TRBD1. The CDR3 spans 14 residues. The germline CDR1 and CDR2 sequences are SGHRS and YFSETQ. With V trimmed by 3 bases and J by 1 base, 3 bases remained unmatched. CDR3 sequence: CASSSGDRNTEAFF. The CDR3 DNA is TGCGCCAGCAGCTCGGGGGACAGGAACACTGAAGCTTTCTTT. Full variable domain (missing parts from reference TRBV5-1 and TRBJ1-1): KAGVTQTPRYLIKTRGQQVTLSCSPISGHRSVSWYQQTPGQGLQFLFEYFSETQRNKGNFPGRFSGRQFSNSRSEMNVSTLELGDSALYLCASSSGDRNTEAFFGQGTRLTVV.

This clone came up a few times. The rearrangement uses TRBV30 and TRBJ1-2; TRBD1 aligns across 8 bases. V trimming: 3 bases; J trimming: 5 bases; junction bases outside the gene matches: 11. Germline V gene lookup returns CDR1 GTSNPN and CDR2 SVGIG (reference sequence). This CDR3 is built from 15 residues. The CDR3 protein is CAWRRTGGGSYGYTF. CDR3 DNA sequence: TGTGCCTGGAGAAGAACAGGGGGAGGGTCTTATGGCTACACCTTC.

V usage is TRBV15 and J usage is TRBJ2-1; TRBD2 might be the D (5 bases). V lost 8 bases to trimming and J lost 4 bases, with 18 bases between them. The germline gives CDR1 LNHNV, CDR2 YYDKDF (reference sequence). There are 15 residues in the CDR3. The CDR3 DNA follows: TGTGCCACCTCCCCCGCCAGCGGCCCGTACAATGAGCAGTTCTTC. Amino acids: CATSPASGPYNEQFF.

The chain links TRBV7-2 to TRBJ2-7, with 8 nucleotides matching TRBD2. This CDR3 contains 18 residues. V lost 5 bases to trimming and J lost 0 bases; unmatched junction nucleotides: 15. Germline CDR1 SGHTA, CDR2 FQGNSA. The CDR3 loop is CASSRVSSGGTSSYEQYF. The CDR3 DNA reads TGTGCCAGCAGCCGGGTGTCATCGGGAGGGACGAGCTCCTACGAGCAGTACTTC.

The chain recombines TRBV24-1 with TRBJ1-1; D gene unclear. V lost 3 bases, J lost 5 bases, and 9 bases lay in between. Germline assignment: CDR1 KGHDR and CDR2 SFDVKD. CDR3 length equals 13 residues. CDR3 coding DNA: TGTGCCACCAGTGATAAACGGGGAACTGAAGCTTTCTTT. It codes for CATSDKRGTEAFF.

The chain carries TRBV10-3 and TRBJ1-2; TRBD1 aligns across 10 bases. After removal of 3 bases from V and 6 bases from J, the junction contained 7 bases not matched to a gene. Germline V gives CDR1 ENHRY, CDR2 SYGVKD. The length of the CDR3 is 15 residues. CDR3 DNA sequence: TGTGCCATCAGTGATCGGGACAGGGGACCGGATGGCTACACCTTC. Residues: CAISDRDRGPDGYTF.

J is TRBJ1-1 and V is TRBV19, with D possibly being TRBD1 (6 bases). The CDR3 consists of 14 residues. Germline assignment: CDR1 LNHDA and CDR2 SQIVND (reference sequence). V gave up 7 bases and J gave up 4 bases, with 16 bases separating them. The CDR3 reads CASTRSDSGTEAFF. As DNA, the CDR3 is TGTGCCAGTACGCGGTCGGACAGTGGCACTGAAGCTTTCTTT.

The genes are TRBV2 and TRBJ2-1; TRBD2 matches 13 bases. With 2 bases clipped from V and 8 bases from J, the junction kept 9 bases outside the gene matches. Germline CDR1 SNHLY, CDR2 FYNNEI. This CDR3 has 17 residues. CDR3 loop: CASSELAGTSGKDEQFF. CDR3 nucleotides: TGTGCCAGCAGTGAACTAGCCGGGACTAGCGGGAAGGATGAGCAGTTCTTC.

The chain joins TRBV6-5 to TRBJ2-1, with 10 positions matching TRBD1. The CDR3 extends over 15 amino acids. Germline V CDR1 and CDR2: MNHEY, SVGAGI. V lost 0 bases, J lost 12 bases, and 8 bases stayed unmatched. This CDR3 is CASSYSGTGVGGQFF. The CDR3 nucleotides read TGTGCCAGCAGTTACTCTGGGACAGGGGTTGGCGGGCAGTTCTTC.

The CDR3, as DNA: TGTGCCACCAGTGACCAACCCCGGACAGGGAACACCGGGGAGCTGTTTTTT. It encodes CATSDQPRTGNTGELFF. V and J are TRBV24-1 and TRBJ2-2; TRBD1 matches 7 bases. Germline CDR1 KGHDR, CDR2 SFDVKD. The CDR3 consists of 17 residues. Trimming cost V 4 bases and J 1 base; bases outside gene matches: 8.

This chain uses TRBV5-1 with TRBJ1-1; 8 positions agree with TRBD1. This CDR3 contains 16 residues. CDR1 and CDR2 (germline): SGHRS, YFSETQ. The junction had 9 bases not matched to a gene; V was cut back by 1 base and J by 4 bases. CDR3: CASSLWGRGPTTEAFF. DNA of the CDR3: TGCGCCAGCAGCTTGTGGGGCAGGGGGCCGACCACTGAAGCTTTCTTT.

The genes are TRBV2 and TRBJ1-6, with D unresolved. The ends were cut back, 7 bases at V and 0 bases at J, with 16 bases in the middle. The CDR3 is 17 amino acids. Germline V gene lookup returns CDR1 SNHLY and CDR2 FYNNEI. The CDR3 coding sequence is TGTGCCAGCATCCTCAACCCCGGTAGCTCCTATAATTCACCCCTCCACTTT. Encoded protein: CASILNPGSSYNSPLHF.

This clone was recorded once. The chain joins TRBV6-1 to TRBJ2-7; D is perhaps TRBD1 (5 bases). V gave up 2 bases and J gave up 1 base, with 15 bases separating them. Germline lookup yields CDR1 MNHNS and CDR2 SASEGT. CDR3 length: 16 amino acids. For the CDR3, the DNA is TGTGCCAGCAGTGAAACCGGACAAGTACCTTCCTACGAGCAGTACTTC. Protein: CASSETGQVPSYEQYF.

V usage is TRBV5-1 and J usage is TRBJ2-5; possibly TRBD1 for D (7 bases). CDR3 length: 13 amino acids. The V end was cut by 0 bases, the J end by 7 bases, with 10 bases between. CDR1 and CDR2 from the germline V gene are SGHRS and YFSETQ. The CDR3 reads CASSLDRGGTQYF. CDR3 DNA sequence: TGCGCCAGCAGCTTGGACAGGGGAGGGACCCAGTACTTC.

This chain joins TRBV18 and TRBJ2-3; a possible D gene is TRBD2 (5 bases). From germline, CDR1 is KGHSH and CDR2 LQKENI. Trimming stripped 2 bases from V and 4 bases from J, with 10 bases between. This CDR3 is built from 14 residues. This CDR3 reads CASSPEGGADTQYF. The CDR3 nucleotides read TGTGCCAGCTCACCAGAAGGAGGCGCAGATACGCAGTATTTT.

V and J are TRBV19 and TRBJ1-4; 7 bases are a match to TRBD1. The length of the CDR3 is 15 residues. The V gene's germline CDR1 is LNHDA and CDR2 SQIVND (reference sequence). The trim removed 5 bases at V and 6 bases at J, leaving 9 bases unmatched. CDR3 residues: CASSPQQGPYEKLFF. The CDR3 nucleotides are TGTGCCAGTAGTCCACAACAGGGGCCTTATGAAAAACTGTTTTTT.

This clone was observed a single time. This CDR3 reads CASSSQRTSGRDTQYF. Here the CDR3 DNA reads TGTGCCAGCAGCTCGCAGAGGACTAGCGGGAGAGATACGCAGTATTTT. The chain combines TRBV7-2 with TRBJ2-3, with TRBD2 identical over 13 bases. V gave up 4 bases and J gave up 5 bases; unmatched junction bases: 6. Germline-derived CDR1 and CDR2 are SGHTA and FQGNSA. This CDR3 spans 16 amino acids. The variable domain in full, completed from reference TRBV7-2 and TRBJ2-3, reads GAGVSQSPSNKVTEKGKDVELRCDPISGHTALYWYRQSLGQGLEFLIYFQGNSAPDKSGLPSDRFSAERTGGSVSTLTIQRTQQEDSAVYLCASSSQRTSGRDTQYFGPGTRLTVL.

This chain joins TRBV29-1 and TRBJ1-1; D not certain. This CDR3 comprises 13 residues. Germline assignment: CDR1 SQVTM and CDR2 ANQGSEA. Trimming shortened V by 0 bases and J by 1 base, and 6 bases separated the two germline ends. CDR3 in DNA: TGCAGCGTTGAAGACGGCGGGAACACTGAAGCTTTCTTT. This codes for CSVEDGGNTEAFF.

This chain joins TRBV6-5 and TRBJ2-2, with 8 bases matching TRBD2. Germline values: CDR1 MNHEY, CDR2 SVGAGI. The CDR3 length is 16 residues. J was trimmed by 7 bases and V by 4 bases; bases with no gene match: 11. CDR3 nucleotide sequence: TGTGCCAGCAGTTCCTCTAGCGCGGGAGGCGGCGGGGAGCTGTTTTTT. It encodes CASSSSSAGGGGELFF.

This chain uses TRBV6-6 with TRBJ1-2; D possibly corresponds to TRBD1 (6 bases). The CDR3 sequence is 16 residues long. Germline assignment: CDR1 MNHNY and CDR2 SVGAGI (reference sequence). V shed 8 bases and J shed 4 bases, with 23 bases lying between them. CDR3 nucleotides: TGTGCCAGCCCGCGACTAGAGGGGGGGCAAGGCTATGGCTACACCTTC. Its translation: CASPRLEGGQGYGYTF.

DNA of the CDR3: TGTGCCAGCAGACAAGACAGGGAACTTTACAATGAGCAGTTCTTC. Translation gives CASRQDRELYNEQFF. The chain joins TRBV5-8 to TRBJ2-1; 7 nucleotides match TRBD1. Germline-derived CDR1 and CDR2 are SGHTS and YDEGEE. After removal of 5 bases from V and 4 bases from J, the junction contained 9 bases not matched to a gene. The CDR3 covers 15 residues.

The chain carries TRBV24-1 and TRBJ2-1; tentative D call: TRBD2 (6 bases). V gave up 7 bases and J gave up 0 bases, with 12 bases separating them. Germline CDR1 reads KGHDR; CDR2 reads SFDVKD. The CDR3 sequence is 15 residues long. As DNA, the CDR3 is TGTGCCACCAGCCCTACCGGGAGCTCCTACAATGAGCAGTTCTTC. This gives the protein CATSPTGSSYNEQFF.

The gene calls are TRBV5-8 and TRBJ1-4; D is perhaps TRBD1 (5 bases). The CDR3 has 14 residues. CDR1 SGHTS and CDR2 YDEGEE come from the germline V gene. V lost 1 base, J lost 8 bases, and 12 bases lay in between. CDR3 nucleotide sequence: TGTGCCAGCAGCTTGATAGGGGTAGGGGAAAAACTGTTTTTT. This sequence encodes CASSLIGVGEKLFF.

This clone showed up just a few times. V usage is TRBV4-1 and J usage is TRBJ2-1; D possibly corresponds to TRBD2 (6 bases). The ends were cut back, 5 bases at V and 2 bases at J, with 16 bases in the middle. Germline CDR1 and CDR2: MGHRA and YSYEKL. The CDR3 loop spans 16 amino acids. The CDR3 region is CASSLGEGGTYNEQFF. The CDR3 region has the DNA TGCGCCAGCAGCTTAGGAGAGGGAGGTACCTACAATGAGCAGTTCTTC.

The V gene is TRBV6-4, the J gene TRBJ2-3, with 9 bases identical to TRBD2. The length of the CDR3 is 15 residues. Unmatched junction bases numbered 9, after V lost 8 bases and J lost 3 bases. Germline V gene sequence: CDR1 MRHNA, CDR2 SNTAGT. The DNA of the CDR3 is TGTGCCAGCCCCATAGCGGGAGAAGGGACAGATACGCAGTATTTT. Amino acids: CASPIAGEGTDTQYF.